The T cell receptor (beta chain) under discussion was sequenced for a study of T cell changes during pregnancy in multiple sclerosis. The CDR3 spans 12 residues. Per germline, CDR1 SGHNT and CDR2 YENEEA. Trimming removed 5 bases at V and 7 bases at J, with 11 bases between. Profiled with immunoSEQ multiplex PCR; TCRdb holds only in-frame clones, not every one. There are fewer than 80,000 clones in the sample; 90% to 95% occur only once, and roughly 0.14% lies in the top ten. The V gene is TRBV11-3, the J gene TRBJ2-5, with TRBD2 as a possible D gene (6 bases). The material sequenced was CD4+ T cells from peripheral blood mononuclear cells, taken after pregnancy. The sequence derives from a female donor with multiple sclerosis, enrolled in a pregnancy study. CDR3 in amino acids: CASSILGGTQYF. The CDR3 DNA is TGTGCCAGCAGCATCCTGGGGGGGACCCAGTACTTC.